The source of this T cell receptor beta chain is a study of T cell responses to AZD1222 COVID-19 vaccine. The assay was immunoSEQ multiplex PCR, and TCRdb's table has in-frame clones only and misses some. This table holds approximately 120,000 clones, about 88% found once. The source of this sequence is an adult in good health. The sequencing here drew on peripheral blood, taken on day 0 of AZD1222 vaccination.

In DNA, the CDR3 is TGTGCCAGCAGTGAACAACCGGGACGGAACTATGGCTACACCTTC. As protein: CASSEQPGRNYGYTF. This chain joins TRBV27 and TRBJ1-2; D might be TRBD1 (5 bases). Germline V CDR1 and CDR2: MNHEY, SMNVEV (reference sequence). The CDR3 contains 15 residues. Trimming left V 5 bases short and J 2 bases short, with 15 bases between.